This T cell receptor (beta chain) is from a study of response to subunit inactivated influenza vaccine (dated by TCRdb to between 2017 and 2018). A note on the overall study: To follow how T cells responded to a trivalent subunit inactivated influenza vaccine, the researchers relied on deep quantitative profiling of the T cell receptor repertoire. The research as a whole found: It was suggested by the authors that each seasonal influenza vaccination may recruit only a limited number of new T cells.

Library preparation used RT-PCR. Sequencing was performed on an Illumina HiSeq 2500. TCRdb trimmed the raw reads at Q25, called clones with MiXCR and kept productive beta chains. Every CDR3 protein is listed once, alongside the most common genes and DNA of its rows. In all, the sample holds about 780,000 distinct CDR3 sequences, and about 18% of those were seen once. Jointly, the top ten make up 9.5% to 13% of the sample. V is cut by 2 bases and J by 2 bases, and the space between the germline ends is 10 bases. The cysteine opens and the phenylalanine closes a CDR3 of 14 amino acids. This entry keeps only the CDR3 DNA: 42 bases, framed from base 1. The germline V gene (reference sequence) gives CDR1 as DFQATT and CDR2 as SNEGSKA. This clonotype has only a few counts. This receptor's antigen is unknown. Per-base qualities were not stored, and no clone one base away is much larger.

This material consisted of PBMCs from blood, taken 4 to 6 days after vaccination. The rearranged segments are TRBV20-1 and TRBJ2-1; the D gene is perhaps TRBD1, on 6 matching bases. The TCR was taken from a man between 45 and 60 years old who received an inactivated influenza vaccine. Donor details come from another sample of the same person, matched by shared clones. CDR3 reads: CSARKGVAYNEQFF. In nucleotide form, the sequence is TGCAGTGCTAGAAAGGGGGTTGCCTACAATGAGCAGTTCTTC.